The 11 T cell receptor beta chains below come from one sample, sequenced in a study of T cells in localized non-small cell lung cancer. Assay used: immunoSEQ multiplex PCR; TCRdb lists only in-frame clones, some missing. Seen here are about 52,000 clones, around 87% observed once, and the top ten hold about a sixth. Sequenced material: PBMCs, taken before any cancer treatment. Source of these receptors: a female donor with stage II lung adenocarcinoma.

The chain couples TRBV5-1 to TRBJ1-4; D unresolved. CDR1 SGHRS and CDR2 YFSETQ come from the germline V gene. Deletions cut 4 bases from V and 4 bases from J, with 14 bases between. The CDR3 covers 15 residues. The CDR3 DNA follows: TGCGCCAGCAGCCAAGGAGGAGTAAGTAATGAAAAACTGTTTTTT. Translated: CASSQGGVSNEKLFF. Drawing the rest from reference TRBV5-1 and TRBJ1-4, the complete variable domain is KAGVTQTPRYLIKTRGQQVTLSCSPISGHRSVSWYQQTPGQGLQFLFEYFSETQRNKGNFPGRFSGRQFSNSRSEMNVSTLELGDSALYLCASSQGGVSNEKLFFGSGTQLSVL.

This chain uses TRBV5-4 with TRBJ2-1; TRBD2 matches 10 bases. This CDR3 has 15 amino acids. Germline V gene data show CDR1 as SGHNT and CDR2 as YYREEE (reference sequence). J was trimmed by 4 bases and V by 4 bases; bases with no gene match: 5. The DNA for the CDR3 is TGTGCCAGCAGCCACCAAGCGGGGGGGTACAATGAGCAGTTCTTC. Protein: CASSHQAGGYNEQFF.

The chain carries TRBV27 and TRBJ1-2, with D hard to call. The CDR3 is 13 residues long. Germline values: CDR1 MNHEY, CDR2 SMNVEV (reference sequence). V was clipped by 2 bases and J by 2 bases, with 6 bases between them. The CDR3, as DNA: TGTGCCAGCAGTTTAGAGGCAAACTATGGCTACACCTTC. Its protein product is CASSLEANYGYTF.

This clone showed up just once. This rearrangement joins TRBV5-1 to TRBJ2-1; 7 bases are a match to TRBD1. The CDR3 runs 14 residues. V lost 6 bases and J lost 7; bases outside the gene matches: 10. CDR1 and CDR2 from the germline V gene are SGHRS and YFSETQ. In DNA, the CDR3 is TGCGCCAGCACCCAACAGGGGTTGAGGAATGAGCAGTTCTTC. This gives the protein CASTQQGLRNEQFF.

CDR3 amino acids: CASSRRGLGDGYTF. Here the CDR3 DNA reads TGTGCCAGCAGTCGTCGGGGCTTAGGCGATGGCTACACCTTC. The V gene is TRBV27, the J gene TRBJ1-2; maybe TRBD1 (5 bases). The germline V gene encodes CDR1 MNHEY and CDR2 SMNVEV (reference sequence). V was shortened by 5 bases and J by 6 bases, with 16 bases between the two germline ends. CDR3 size: 14 residues.

This chain uses TRBV11-2 with TRBJ2-7; D may match TRBD1 or TRBD2 (5 bases each). V was clipped by 3 bases and J by 2 bases, with 11 bases between them. Germline CDR1 SGHAT, CDR2 FQNNGV. The CDR3 loop spans 14 amino acids. CDR3 coding DNA: TGTGCCAGCAGCTTTGGGGCGGAGGCCTACGAGCAGTACTTC. Translation: CASSFGAEAYEQYF.

Only one count was recorded for this clone. The chain uses TRBV5-4 and TRBJ2-2; maybe TRBD1 (6 bases). This CDR3 contains 17 residues. The V gene's germline CDR1 is SGHNT and CDR2 YYREEE (reference sequence). V was shortened by 5 bases and J by 4 bases, with 21 bases between the two germline ends. This CDR3 reads CASSRSRTAALTGELFF. The CDR3 bases are TGTGCCAGCAGTCGTTCGAGGACAGCCGCTCTCACCGGGGAGCTGTTTTTT.

This clone came up once. The chain joins TRBV6-1 to TRBJ1-1; no firm D call. Germline-derived CDR1 and CDR2 are MNHNS and SASEGT. This CDR3 region has 12 residues. Trimming took off 6 bases at V and 1 base at J, with 6 bases between the two ends. CDR3 sequence (DNA): TGTGCCAGCAGCCGACCGAACACTGAAGCTTTCTTT. Protein: CASSRPNTEAFF.

J is TRBJ2-7 and V is TRBV11-1; 12 nucleotides agree with TRBD1. Per the germline V gene, CDR1 is SGHAT and CDR2 is FQDESV (reference sequence). V trimming: 3 bases; J trimming: 3 bases; junction bases outside the gene matches: 3. The CDR3 has 15 amino acids. CDR3 nucleotides: TGTGCCAGCAGCTTTGGGACAGGGGGCTTCTACGAGCAGTACTTC. Protein sequence: CASSFGTGGFYEQYF.

This clone was recorded a few times. DNA of the CDR3: TGTGCCAGCAGCTTAGGGCCGCGGGGAGATGGCTACACCTTC. It translates to CASSLGPRGDGYTF. The chain combines TRBV7-9 with TRBJ1-2; D is uncertain. CDR3 size: 14 residues. In germline, CDR1 is SEHNR, CDR2 FQNEAQ (reference sequence). Between the trimmed V and J ends, which lost 1 base and 6 bases, there was a span of 12 bases. Looking up the rest from reference TRBV7-9 and TRBJ1-2 gives the full variable domain: DTGVSQNPRHKITKRGQNVTFRCDPISEHNRLYWYRQTLGQGPEFLTYFQNEAQLEKSRLLSDRFSAERPKGSFSTLEIQRTEQGDSAMYLCASSLGPRGDGYTFGSGTRLTVV.

The V gene is TRBV7-9, the J gene TRBJ2-3; D might be TRBD1 or TRBD2, each matching 5 bases. Germline V gene lookup returns CDR1 SEHNR and CDR2 FQNEAQ (reference sequence). The CDR3 length is 15 residues. Trimming left V 8 bases short and J 0 bases short, with 15 bases between. CDR3 loop: CASRGSGYSTDTQYF. CDR3 DNA: TGTGCCAGCCGGGGCAGTGGGTATAGCACAGATACGCAGTATTTT. The whole variable domain, filled in from reference TRBV7-9 and TRBJ2-3, reads DTGVSQNPRHKITKRGQNVTFRCDPISEHNRLYWYRQTLGQGPEFLTYFQNEAQLEKSRLLSDRFSAERPKGSFSTLEIQRTEQGDSAMYLCASRGSGYSTDTQYFGPGTRLTVL.